The 30 T cell receptor beta chains reported below all come from one sample, sequenced in a study of cytomegalovirus exposure and HLA in healthy donors. The PCR made use of 60 Vbeta and 13 Jbeta primers. Sequencing was performed with immunoSEQ multiplex PCR; in TCRdb, only in-frame clones are kept and a portion is missing. Among approximately 160,000 clones, about 75% were seen once, and the ten largest hold about 1.3%. The sequencing sample was made of PBMCs. The receptors derive from a man between 18 and 35 years old in good health and CMV-seronegative.

The genes are TRBV25-1 and TRBJ2-7, with D possibly TRBD2 on 6 matching bases. The CDR3 totals 14 residues. V lost 3 bases and J 3 bases, leaving 12 bases between the germline ends. Germline values: CDR1 MGHDK, CDR2 SYGVNS. The CDR3 nucleotides read TGTGCCAGCAGTGAGGGAGGACACAACTACGAGCAGTACTTC. Translated: CASSEGGHNYEQYF.

CDR3 residues: CASSSPGQTNTGELFF. The DNA for the CDR3 is TGCGCCAGCAGCTCGCCGGGACAGACGAACACCGGGGAGCTGTTTTTT. This chain connects TRBV5-1 to TRBJ2-2, with 7 bases that match TRBD1. The CDR3 runs to 16 residues. The junction had 5 bases not matched to a gene; V was cut back by 3 bases and J by 0 bases. From germline, CDR1 is SGHRS and CDR2 YFSETQ.

The chain recombines TRBV28 with TRBJ2-3, with a possible D match to TRBD2 (6 bases). From germline, CDR1 is MDHEN and CDR2 SYDVKM. Trimming removed 6 bases at V and 6 bases at J, with 10 bases between. The CDR3 consists of 12 residues. The CDR3 DNA follows: TGTGCCAGCAGCCCTAGCGTGGATACGCAGTATTTT. Translating it yields CASSPSVDTQYF.

V usage is TRBV4-1 and J usage is TRBJ2-2; TRBD2 agrees at 11 bases. V trimming: 4 bases; J trimming: 3 bases; junction bases outside the gene matches: 10. The CDR3 spans 18 residues. CDR1 and CDR2 (germline): MGHRA, YSYEKL. This CDR3 is CASSPGLAGSKDTGELFF. CDR3 sequence (DNA): TGCGCCAGCAGCCCAGGACTAGCGGGCTCAAAGGACACCGGGGAGCTGTTTTTT.

The V call is TRBV4-1, the J call TRBJ2-2, with 7 bases lining up with TRBD1. In germline, CDR1 is MGHRA, CDR2 YSYEKL. The CDR3 is 16 residues long. The ends lost 7 bases at V and 7 bases at J; junction bases unmatched: 15. CDR3 residues: CASTRTAGGAVGELFF. For the CDR3, the DNA is TGCGCCAGCACCCGGACCGCAGGGGGAGCGGTCGGGGAGCTGTTTTTT.

This clone was counted a few times. The J gene is TRBJ2-5, the V gene TRBV7-2; D gene ambiguous. Per germline, CDR1 SGHTA and CDR2 FQGNSA. V lost 4 bases to trimming and J lost 2 bases, with 2 bases between them. The CDR3 has 11 amino acids. This CDR3 is CASSSQETQYF. The CDR3 nucleotides are TGTGCCAGCAGCTCACAAGAGACCCAGTACTTC.

The genes are TRBV6-5 and TRBJ1-3; 9 bases agree with TRBD1. V shed 6 bases and J 4 bases; nucleotides not matched to a gene: 7. The CDR3 consists of 15 residues. From germline, CDR1 is MNHEY and CDR2 SVGAGI. The CDR3 nucleotides are TGTGCCAGCAGATCCGGGACAGGGAACGGAAACACCATATATTTT. It encodes CASRSGTGNGNTIYF.

This clone was seen a single time. The rearrangement joins TRBV18 to TRBJ2-7; 7 bases agree with TRBD2. Losses at the gene ends were 0 bases for V and 3 bases for J; bases not matched to a gene: 5. This CDR3 spans 15 amino acids. Per the germline V gene, CDR1 is KGHSH and CDR2 is LQKENI. The chain's CDR3 is CASSPPSSGHYEQYF. The CDR3 region has the DNA TGTGCCAGCTCACCACCGAGTAGCGGGCACTACGAGCAGTACTTC.

The V call is TRBV7-2, the J call TRBJ1-1; 8 nucleotides agree with TRBD1. V dropped 1 base and J dropped 5; count of bases not matched to a gene: 9. The CDR3 has 16 residues. Germline CDR1 is SGHTA and CDR2 is FQGNSA. For the CDR3, the DNA is TGTGCCAGCAGCTTAGGGCAGGGGGCGCTGAGAACTGAAGCTTTCTTT. Protein sequence: CASSLGQGALRTEAFF.

The J gene is TRBJ1-5, the V gene TRBV6-6, with 10 bases aligning to TRBD1. The CDR3 length is 15 residues. The germline gives CDR1 MNHNY, CDR2 SVGAGI (reference sequence). V dropped 10 bases and J dropped 9; count of bases not matched to a gene: 15. The CDR3 loop reads CATSTSGTGEGPQHF. The CDR3 nucleotides read TGTGCCACCTCAACCTCCGGGACAGGGGAAGGGCCCCAGCATTTT.

The chain links TRBV6-4 to TRBJ1-2; 7 bases align to TRBD1. Per germline, CDR1 MRHNA and CDR2 SNTAGT. The CDR3 loop spans 14 amino acids. The V gene end was trimmed by 4 bases and the J gene end by 6 bases; junction bases not matched to a gene: 8. CDR3 nucleotide sequence: TGTGCCAGCAGTGCACAACCGACAGGGAATGGCTACACCTTC. Amino acids: CASSAQPTGNGYTF.

This clone was picked up a small number of times. This chain links TRBV5-4 with TRBJ1-1; the match to TRBD1 covers 9 bases. Germline lookup yields CDR1 SGHNT and CDR2 YYREEE (reference sequence). J gave up 1 base and V 3 bases, and 10 bases lay outside the gene matches. This CDR3 has 17 amino acids. CDR3 sequence reads: CASSSRQGGISNTEAFF. The CDR3 nucleotides are TGTGCCAGCAGCTCTCGACAGGGGGGCATTTCGAACACTGAAGCTTTCTTT. Full variable domain (remainder filled in from reference TRBV5-4 and TRBJ1-1): ETGVTQSPTHLIKTRGQQVTLRCSSQSGHNTVSWYQQALGQGPQFIFQYYREEENGRGNFPPRFSGLQFPNYSSELNVNALELDDSALYLCASSSRQGGISNTEAFFGQGTRLTVV.

CDR3 region: CASSPARDGYEQYF. The CDR3, as DNA: TGTGCCAGCAGCCCAGCGCGGGATGGATACGAGCAGTACTTC. The rearrangement uses TRBV11-2 and TRBJ2-7; weak D call: TRBD2 (6 bases). The CDR3 covers 14 residues. Germline CDR1 and CDR2: SGHAT and FQNNGV. The V gene lost 5 bases and the J gene lost 4 bases, with 15 bases spanning the gap.

This chain links TRBV5-6 with TRBJ2-7, with unresolved D. V was clipped by 0 bases and J by 3 bases, with 13 bases between them. CDR3 length: 15 residues. Germline V gene lookup returns CDR1 SGHDT and CDR2 YYEEEE. Here the CDR3 DNA reads TGTGCCAGCAGCTTGGCCCCACGAGCCAACTACGAGCAGTACTTC. Encoded protein: CASSLAPRANYEQYF. Drawing the rest from reference TRBV5-6 and TRBJ2-7, the complete variable domain is DAGVTQSPTHLIKTRGQQVTLRCSPKSGHDTVSWYQQALGQGPQFIFQYYEEEERQRGNFPDRFSGHQFPNYSSELNVNALLLGDSALYLCASSLAPRANYEQYFGPGTRLTVT.

This sequence joins TRBV6-5 and TRBJ2-1; maybe TRBD2 (6 bases). In germline, CDR1 is MNHEY, CDR2 SVGAGI. The CDR3 covers 15 residues. V was cut by 0 bases and J by 9 bases, with 15 bases left in between. The CDR3 DNA is TGTGCCAGCAGTTACTCCTCGGGACTGTTGAGTGAGCAGTTCTTC. Its translation is CASSYSSGLLSEQFF.

The chain is built from TRBV28 and TRBJ2-7, with TRBD1 matching over 8 bases. V dropped 0 bases and J dropped 7; count of bases not matched to a gene: 5. This CDR3 spans 14 amino acids. CDR1 and CDR2 (germline): MDHEN, SYDVKM. DNA for the CDR3: TGTGCCAGCAGTTTATGGGACAGGGCTGGGGAGCAGTACTTC. Protein: CASSLWDRAGEQYF.

Of note for this clone: In the same sample, other DNA sequences code for this CDR3. The chain is built from TRBV27 and TRBJ2-7, with D maybe TRBD2 (6 bases). In germline, CDR1 is MNHEY, CDR2 SMNVEV (reference sequence). V lost 4 bases and J lost 4, with 11 bases in between. CDR3 length: 13 amino acids. The CDR3 protein is CASSSGLLYEQYF. CDR3 DNA: TGTGCCAGCAGTTCGGGACTGTTGTACGAGCAGTACTTC.

In regard to this clone: Other DNA sequences from this sample encode an identical CDR3 as well. The J gene is TRBJ2-7, the V gene TRBV9, with D tentatively TRBD2 (5 bases). The germline CDR1 and CDR2 sequences are SGDLS and YYNGEE. Deletions cut 1 base from V and 5 bases from J, with 13 bases between. The CDR3 spans 14 residues. The CDR3 sequence is CASSVSGKADEQYF. As DNA, the CDR3 is TGTGCCAGCAGCGTATCGGGGAAGGCTGACGAGCAGTACTTC.

This sequence joins TRBV2 and TRBJ2-2; 8 bases are a match to TRBD2. The germline V gene encodes CDR1 SNHLY and CDR2 FYNNEI. This CDR3 is built from 16 residues. After removal of 7 bases from V and 10 bases from J, the junction contained 17 bases not matched to a gene. The CDR3 coding sequence is TGTGCCAGCATGATGGCAGGGATAGCGGGAAACGAGGAGCTGTTTTTT. Protein: CASMMAGIAGNEELFF.

As concerns this clone: Germline is not matched at one junction end, which may reflect a read error. The chain links TRBV7-9 to TRBJ2-1; 9 bases agree with TRBD2. Germline values: CDR1 SEHNR, CDR2 FQNEAQ (reference sequence). This CDR3 has 16 residues. CDR3 coding DNA: TGTTCCAGCAGCTTAGCTTGGCGGGAGGGCGATTATGAGCAGTTCTTC. Translating it yields CSSSLAWREGDYEQFF.

The rearrangement uses TRBV10-1 and TRBJ2-3; 10 bases map to TRBD2. This CDR3 contains 13 residues. J lost 9 bases, V lost 7 bases, and 7 bases had no gene match. CDR1 and CDR2 from the germline V gene are WNHNN and SYGVQD (reference sequence). The DNA of the CDR3 is TGCGCCAGCAATCGTCTAGCGGGAGACACGCAGTATTTT. It yields the protein CASNRLAGDTQYF.

The chain has TRBV4-3 and TRBJ2-7; D unresolved. Germline assignment: CDR1 LGHNA and CDR2 YSLEER. Trimming left V 0 bases short and J 2 bases short, with 5 bases between. The CDR3 contains 13 residues. The CDR3 loop is CASSQDRAYEQYF. The DNA for the CDR3 is TGCGCCAGCAGCCAAGATCGGGCCTACGAGCAGTACTTC.

This clone has just one count. The J gene is TRBJ1-1, the V gene TRBV4-3; 10 bases align to TRBD1. V shed 1 base, J shed 1 base, and the junction held 3 bases outside the gene matches. Per germline, CDR1 LGHNA and CDR2 YSLEER. This CDR3 comprises 16 residues. CDR3 nucleotide sequence: TGCGCCAGCAGCCAAGGGACAGGGGGATGGAACACTGAAGCTTTCTTT. The encoded protein is CASSQGTGGWNTEAFF.

Turning to this clone: The junction differs from germline at one of its ends, possibly a read error. This chain joins TRBV9 and TRBJ2-2; 7 bases match TRBD1. CDR1 is SGDLS, CDR2 YYNGEE, per germline. This CDR3 is 16 amino acids long. In DNA, the CDR3 is TGTGCCAGCAACGTAGGTGAGACAGGGATGACCGGGGAGCTGTTTTTT. Amino acid sequence: CASNVGETGMTGELFF.

This chain connects TRBV19 to TRBJ1-2, with no clear D. The CDR3 spans 10 residues. Trimming took 8 bases from V and 5 from J, leaving 6 bases between them. CDR1 and CDR2 (germline): LNHDA, SQIVND (reference sequence). CDR3 DNA sequence: TGTGCCAGTTGGAGTTATGGCTACACCTTC. Its protein product is CASWSYGYTF.

The V call is TRBV7-9, the J call TRBJ2-4, with 9 positions matching TRBD1. This CDR3 spans 16 amino acids. The junction had 13 bases not matched to a gene; V was cut back by 5 bases and J by 8 bases. The germline gives CDR1 SEHNR, CDR2 FQNEAQ (reference sequence). CDR3 loop: CASSRPRQGVWDIQYF. DNA of the CDR3: TGTGCCAGCAGCCGCCCCCGACAGGGGGTTTGGGACATTCAGTACTTC.

This clone occurred once. The chain is built from TRBV19 and TRBJ2-5; the match to TRBD1 covers 7 bases. Looked up from germline, CDR1 is LNHDA and CDR2 is SQIVND (reference sequence). V lost 7 bases, J lost 4 bases, and 6 bases stayed unmatched. This CDR3 region has 13 residues. In DNA, the CDR3 is TGTGCCAGTAAAGGACAGGAAATAGAGACCCAGTACTTC. This sequence encodes CASKGQEIETQYF.

The chain employs TRBV19 and TRBJ2-1, with a tentative D call TRBD2 (6 bases). CDR3 size: 12 residues. In germline, CDR1 is LNHDA, CDR2 SQIVND (reference sequence). Trimming cost V 10 bases and J 8 bases, with 15 bases left between them. DNA of the CDR3: TGTGCCACGGGAGAAGGGGTGTATGAGCAGTTCTTC. It yields the protein CATGEGVYEQFF.

This clone was detected only once. V is TRBV29-1 and J is TRBJ1-2; the match to TRBD1 covers 8 bases. Germline V gene lookup returns CDR1 SQVTM and CDR2 ANQGSEA. The length of the CDR3 is 12 residues. CDR3 DNA sequence: TGCAGTCTCTGGCAGGGGGCTCGTGGCTACACCTTC. It yields the protein CSLWQGARGYTF.

The genes are TRBV6-4 and TRBJ2-1; 8 bases line up with TRBD2. CDR3 length equals 15 residues. Unmatched junction bases numbered 11, after V lost 5 bases and J lost 8 bases. CDR1 MRHNA and CDR2 SNTAGT come from the germline V gene. In DNA form, the CDR3 reads TGTGCCAGCAGTACCGGGACTAGAAATAGCGATGAGCAGTTCTTC. Protein: CASSTGTRNSDEQFF.